Listed below are T cell receptor beta chains from one sample, sequenced in a study of regulatory T cells in long-lasting Graves disease. TCRdb itself ran the multiplex PCR reads through MiXCR, one entry per CDR3 protein. The sample carries hundreds of thousands of distinct CDR3 sequences, 18% recorded once. Sequenced here: peripheral blood mononuclear cells (PBMCs), sampled at new diagnosis, from a patient treated with antithyroid drugs. These receptors came from a female donor with Graves disease. Each CDR3 is given with its conserved first and last residue. Fields, in order: J gene, V gene, clone size, D gene, CDR3 DNA, CDR3 protein. D genes are given only for firm matches. Clone size appears in some rows only: once, few, many, or a class for an expanded clone.

TRBJ2-7 | TRBV7-9 | . | . | TGTGCCAGCAGCGAGCCCGTAACGGGACGCTACGAGCAGTACTTC | CASSEPVTGRYEQYF
TRBJ2-6 | TRBV18 | many | . | TGTGCCAGCTCACCACCTATAGCGGACTCTGGGGCCAACGTCCTGACTTTC | CASSPPIADSGANVLTF
TRBJ2-3 | TRBV3-1 | many | TRBD2 | TGTGCCAGCAGCCAAGGACTAGCGGTCACAGATACGCAGTATTTT | CASSQGLAVTDTQYF
TRBJ1-1 | TRBV7-9 | many | TRBD1 | TGTGCCAGCAGCTTAAAGGGGGCGCAGAACACTGAAGCTTTCTTT | CASSLKGAQNTEAFF
TRBJ2-7 | TRBV30 | many | TRBD2 | TGTGCCTGGAGTGCTAGCGGGAGCCACGAGCAGTACTTC | CAWSASGSHEQYF
TRBJ1-4 | TRBV9 | many | TRBD1 | TGTGCCAGCAGCGTTCGGACAGGCCTTAATGAAAAACTGTTTTTT | CASSVRTGLNEKLFF
TRBJ1-1 | TRBV29-1 | many | . | TGCAGCGTTGTACAGGCGAACACTGAAGCTTTCTTT | CSVVQANTEAFF
TRBJ2-3 | TRBV11-3 | . | . | TGTGCCAGCAGCTTAGATCCCAGGCGGGGCACAGATACGCAGTATTTT | CASSLDPRRGTDTQYF
TRBJ2-1 | TRBV20-1 | many | TRBD1 | TGCAGTGCTAGTGCCGGGACAGGAGACAATGAGCAGTTCTTC | CSASAGTGDNEQFF
TRBJ2-7 | TRBV11-2 | few | . | TGTGCCAGCAGCTTCGCGACAGAGGCCTACGAGCAGTACTTC | CASSFATEAYEQYF
TRBJ2-7 | TRBV12-3/TRBV12-4 | many | . | TGTGCCAGCGGATCGACAGCACAATCGTTCCAGTACTTC | CASGSTAQSFQYF
TRBJ2-7 | TRBV12-5 | many | TRBD2 | TGTGCTAGTGGTTGGGGGAGCGGGAGCTACGAGCAGTACTTC | CASGWGSGSYEQYF
TRBJ2-5 | TRBV7-8 | . | . | TGTGCCGGCAGCTTAGTGGGGGCGCGCACCAGCGGGGAACCCAAGAGAGCCCACTACTTC | CAGSLVGARTSGEPKRAHYF
TRBJ2-2 | TRBV25-1 | few | TRBD1 | TGTGCCAGCAGTGAAGCGGGACAGGGGAACACCGGGGAGCTGTTTTTT | CASSEAGQGNTGELFF
TRBJ1-2 | TRBV3-1 | many | TRBD1 | TGTGCCAGCAGCCAACCCGGACAGGACGGGCTCTATGGCTACACCTTC | CASSQPGQDGLYGYTF
TRBJ2-5 | TRBV12-3/TRBV12-4 | once | TRBD1 | TGTGCCAGCAGTCCAGGGACAGGGTCCGAGACCCAGTACTTC | CASSPGTGSETQYF
TRBJ2-3 | TRBV28 | . | . | TGTGCCAGCAGTTTAGCCCAGCACACAGATACGCAGTATTTT | CASSLAQHTDTQYF
TRBJ1-1 | TRBV6-1 | many | TRBD1 | TGTGCCAGCAGGAAGGCGGGACAGGGAGTAACTGAAGCTTTCTTT | CASRKAGQGVTEAFF
TRBJ1-1 | TRBV11-2 | . | . | TGTGCCAGCAGGAAGGACCCGGGAGTCCGGGGTGCTTTCTTT | CASRKDPGVRGAFF
TRBJ1-4 | TRBV15 | many | . | TGTGCCACCAGCAGCTCAGGGTATGAGGAAAAACTGTTTTTT | CATSSSGYEEKLFF
TRBJ1-1 | TRBV5-4 | many | TRBD1 | TGTGCCAGCAGCTTAGGACAGGCCCCAGCTTTCTTT | CASSLGQAPAFF
TRBJ1-5 | TRBV28 | once | TRBD1 | TGTGCCAGCAGTCCTCGAACCACAGGGGGCCTCGGTCAGCCCCAGCATTTT | CASSPRTTGGLGQPQHF
TRBJ1-2 | TRBV28 | . | . | TGTGCCAGCAGTTCCGGGACAATTTATGGCTACACCTTC | CASSSGTIYGYTF
TRBJ2-1 | TRBV28 | many | . | TGTGCCAGCAGTTTATTGGAACCGGCCGGGACCTACAATGAGCAGTTCTTC | CASSLLEPAGTYNEQFF
TRBJ2-7 | TRBV5-1 | . | TRBD1 | TGTGCCAGCAGCCAACCGGGACAGGTTATCCGCGAGCAGTACTTC | CASSQPGQVIREQYF
TRBJ1-2 | TRBV28 | many | TRBD1 | TGTGCCAGCAGTCTACCCGGTATGGGGTCAGGGGGACAATATGGCTACACCTTC | CASSLPGMGSGGQYGYTF
TRBJ2-7 | TRBV11-2 | many | TRBD1 | TGTGCCAGCAGCACGGGACAGGGACCCTACGAGCAGTACTTC | CASSTGQGPYEQYF
TRBJ2-7 | TRBV30 | . | . | TGTGCCTGGAGCCCTCTCTTCAGGGTCGAGCAGTACTTC | CAWSPLFRVEQYF
TRBJ2-7 | TRBV29-1 | . | . | TGCAGCGTTGGGGAGTTCTACGAGCAGTACTTC | CSVGEFYEQYF
TRBJ2-5 | TRBV20-1 | . | . | TGCAGTGCTAGGGCTCTATCCGGGACACGACCCAAAGAGACCCAGTACTTC | CSARALSGTRPKETQYF
TRBJ1-6 | TRBV20-1 | . | TRBD1 | TGCAGTGCCCACCGGGAGGCTCCAGGGGGTAGTTCACCCCTCCACTTT | CSAHREAPGGSSPLHF
TRBJ1-1 | TRBV27 | many | . | TGTGCCAGCATCCCGGACTTGGCGATGAACACTGAAGCTTTCTTT | CASIPDLAMNTEAFF
TRBJ2-7 | TRBV2 | many | TRBD1 | TGTGCCAGCAATGAGGACAGGGGTACCTACGAGCAGTACTTC | CASNEDRGTYEQYF
TRBJ1-1 | TRBV7-9 | . | TRBD1 | TGTGCCAGCAGCTCAGAATGGGGACAGGGGAGCACTGAAGCTTTCTTT | CASSSEWGQGSTEAFF
TRBJ2-3 | TRBV6-2/TRBV6-3 | many | TRBD2 | TGTGCCAGCAGCAAAGGGACTAGCCGTAGGTTTAGCACAGATACGCAGTATTTT | CASSKGTSRRFSTDTQYF
TRBJ2-1 | TRBV30 | . | . | TGTGCCTGGAGTGGGGGTCCCGGCAATGAGCAGTTCTTC | CAWSGGPGNEQFF
TRBJ2-5 | TRBV5-6 | few | . | TGTGCCAGCAGCTTGGGGTCCGAGACCCAGTACTTC | CASSLGSETQYF
TRBJ2-7 | TRBV5-5 | few | TRBD2 | TGTGCCAGCGGGGTACTAGCGGGTACCACCTACGAGCAGTACTTC | CASGVLAGTTYEQYF
TRBJ2-2 | TRBV18 | . | TRBD2 | TGTGCCAGCTCACCATCACTTCTCGCGGGAGTAAATGAGGCCGGGGAGCTGTTTTTT | CASSPSLLAGVNEAGELFF
TRBJ1-4 | TRBV28 | many | . | TGTGCCAGCAGTTTTGCCGAGAATGAAAAACTGTTTTTT | CASSFAENEKLFF
TRBJ2-5 | TRBV30 | many | . | TGTGCCTGGAGTGTACGGCAGGGGGAGACCCAGTACTTC | CAWSVRQGETQYF
TRBJ1-4 | TRBV28 | many | TRBD1 | TGTGCCAGCAGTTTGGGACAGGGGGCCTTCAATGAAAAACTGTTTTTT | CASSLGQGAFNEKLFF
TRBJ2-7 | TRBV6-5 | many | . | TGTGCCAGCAGTTTAGGTCCGGAGGGCGCTTACGAGCAGTACTTC | CASSLGPEGAYEQYF
TRBJ1-1 | TRBV7-3 | many | TRBD1 | TGTGCCAGCAGCCCCAAGACAGGGGGTACGGACACTGAAGCTTTCTTT | CASSPKTGGTDTEAFF
TRBJ2-5 | TRBV6-5 | many | . | TGTGCCAGCAGTTGGGACGGCGGGACCCAGTACTTC | CASSWDGGTQYF
TRBJ1-1 | TRBV11-2 | . | . | TGTGCCAGCAGCTTAGGGGCAGGGAGGGTGAGTGAAGCTTTCTTT | CASSLGAGRVSEAFF
TRBJ2-1 | TRBV9 | many | TRBD2 | TGTGCCAGCAGCGACACCTTTACGGGAGGGCGTAATGAGCAGTTCTTC | CASSDTFTGGRNEQFF
TRBJ2-3 | TRBV5-1 | many | TRBD2 | TGCGCCAGCGCGCGAGCGGGAGAGATGACAGATACGCAGTATTTT | CASARAGEMTDTQYF
TRBJ2-3 | TRBV20-1 | few | TRBD2 | TGCAGTGCTAGAGGGGCACTAGCGATGACCTTTAGCACAGATACGCAGTATTTT | CSARGALAMTFSTDTQYF
TRBJ1-2 | TRBV19 | many | . | TGTGCCAGTAGTATCACCGGACAGCCATACGAGCCATATGGCTACACCTTC | CASSITGQPYEPYGYTF
TRBJ1-5 | TRBV28 | few | TRBD1 | TGTGCCAGCAGTTTCGTGACAGGGGGGAATCAGCCCCAGCATTTT | CASSFVTGGNQPQHF